This entry features one TCR beta chain sequence. This entry is derived from a study of technical replicates of blood from a few donors. Here immunoSEQ multiplex PCR was the method, and the copy in TCRdb shows in-frame clones only, minus some. The repertoire includes more than 55,000 clones, roughly 92% of them detected once, and about 4.9% sits in the top ten. This TCR came from a human donor in good health. Some clones in this sample may be carry-over from other donors' samples. The sequencing input was PBMCs.

CDR3 sequence: CASSDQALFNYGYTF. DNA for the CDR3: TGTGCCAGCAGTGATCAGGCACTGTTTAACTATGGCTACACCTTC. The chain is built from TRBV2 and TRBJ1-2; the D is unclear. CDR3 length equals 15 residues. The ends were cut back, 3 bases at V and 1 base at J, with 12 bases in the middle. Looked up from germline, CDR1 is SNHLY and CDR2 is FYNNEI.